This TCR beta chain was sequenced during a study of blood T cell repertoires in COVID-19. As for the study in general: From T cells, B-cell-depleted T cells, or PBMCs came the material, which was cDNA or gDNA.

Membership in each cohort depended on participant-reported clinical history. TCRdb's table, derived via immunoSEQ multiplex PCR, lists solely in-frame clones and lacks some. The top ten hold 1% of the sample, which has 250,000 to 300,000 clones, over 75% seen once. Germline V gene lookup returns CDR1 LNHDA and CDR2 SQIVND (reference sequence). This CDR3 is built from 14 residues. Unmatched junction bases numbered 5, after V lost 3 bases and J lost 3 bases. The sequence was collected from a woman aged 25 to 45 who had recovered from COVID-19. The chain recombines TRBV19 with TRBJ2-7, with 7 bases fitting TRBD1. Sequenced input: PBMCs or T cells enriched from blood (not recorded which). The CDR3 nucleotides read TGTGCCAGTAGTATCTACAGGGGTGGCTACGAGCAGTACTTC. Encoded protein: CASSIYRGGYEQYF. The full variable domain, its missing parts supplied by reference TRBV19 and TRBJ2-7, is DGGITQSPKYLFRKEGQNVTLSCEQNLNHDAMYWYRQDPGQGLRLIYYSQIVNDFQKGDIAEGYSVSREKKESFPLTVTSAQKNPTAFYLCASSIYRGGYEQYFGPGTRLTVT.